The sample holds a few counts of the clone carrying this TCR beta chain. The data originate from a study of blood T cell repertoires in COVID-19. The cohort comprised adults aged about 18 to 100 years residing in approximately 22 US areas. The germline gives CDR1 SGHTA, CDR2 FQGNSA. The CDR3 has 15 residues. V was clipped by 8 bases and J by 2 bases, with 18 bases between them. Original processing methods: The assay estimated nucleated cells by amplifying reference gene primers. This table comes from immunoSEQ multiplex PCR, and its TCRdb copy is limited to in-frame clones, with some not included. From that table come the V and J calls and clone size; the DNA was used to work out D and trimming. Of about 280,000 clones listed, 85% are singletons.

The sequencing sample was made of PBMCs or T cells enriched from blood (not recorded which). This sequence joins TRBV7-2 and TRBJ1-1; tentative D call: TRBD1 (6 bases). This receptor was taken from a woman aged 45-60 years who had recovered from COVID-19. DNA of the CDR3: TGTGCCAGCGCGGGGGGCAGAGCGATCAACACTGAAGCTTTCTTT. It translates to CASAGGRAINTEAFF.